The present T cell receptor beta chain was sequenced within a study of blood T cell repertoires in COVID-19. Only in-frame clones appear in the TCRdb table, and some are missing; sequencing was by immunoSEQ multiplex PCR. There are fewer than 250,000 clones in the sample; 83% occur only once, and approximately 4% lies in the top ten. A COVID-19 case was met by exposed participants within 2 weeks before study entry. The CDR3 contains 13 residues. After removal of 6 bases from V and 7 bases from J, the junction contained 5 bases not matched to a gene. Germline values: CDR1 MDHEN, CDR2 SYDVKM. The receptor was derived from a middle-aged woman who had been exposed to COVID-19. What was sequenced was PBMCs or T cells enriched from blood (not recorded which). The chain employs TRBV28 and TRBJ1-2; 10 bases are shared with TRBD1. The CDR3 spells CASRTGGAGGYTF. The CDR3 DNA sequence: TGTGCCAGCAGGACAGGGGGCGCGGGTGGCTACACCTTC.